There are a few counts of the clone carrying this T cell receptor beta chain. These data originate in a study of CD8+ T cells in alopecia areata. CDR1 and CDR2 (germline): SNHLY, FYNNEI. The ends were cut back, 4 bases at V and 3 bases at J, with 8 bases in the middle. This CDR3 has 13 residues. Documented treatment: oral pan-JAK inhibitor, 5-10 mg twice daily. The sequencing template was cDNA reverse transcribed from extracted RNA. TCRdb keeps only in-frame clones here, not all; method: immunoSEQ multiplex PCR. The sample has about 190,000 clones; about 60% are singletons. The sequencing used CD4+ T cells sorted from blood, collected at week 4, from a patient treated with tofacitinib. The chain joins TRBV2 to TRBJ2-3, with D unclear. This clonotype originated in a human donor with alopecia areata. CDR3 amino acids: CASSGPFTDTQYF. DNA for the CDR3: TGTGCCAGCAGTGGTCCCTTTACAGATACGCAGTATTTT.